A single sample is the source of the 9 T cell receptor beta chains below, sequenced in a study of shared clonotypes between healthy human individuals (TCRdb year 2020). Preparation of the library involved the immunoSEQ multiplex PCR assay. The clones in this table, taken by TCRdb from immuneACCESS, are in-frame only. Not every clone is retained; where verified, under half of the shortfall comes from an unresolved V gene, and the cause of the rest is unknown. Within this sample are some 480,000 clones, with roughly 85% of them counted one time only. The ten largest clones represent approximately 12% of the sample. Sequenced material: PBMCs. The receptor source for this set is a middle-aged woman in good health. Some clones in this sample may be carry-over from other donors' samples.

CDR3 in DNA: TGTGCCAGCAGCTTGGCCGGGACAGCTATGGGGCTCACTGAAGCTTTCTTT. Its translation is CASSLAGTAMGLTEAFF. The chain couples TRBV5-4 to TRBJ1-1, with 7 bases lining up with TRBD1. The CDR3 totals 17 residues. From germline, CDR1 is SGHNT and CDR2 YYREEE (reference sequence). Trimming at V came to 0 bases and at J to 4 bases, leaving 12 bases not matched to a gene.

The chain joins TRBV6-5 to TRBJ1-3; D gene uncertain. The CDR3 is made up of 15 amino acids. Trimming removed 2 bases at V and 4 bases at J, with 12 bases between. Germline CDR1 MNHEY, CDR2 SVGAGI. In nucleotides, the CDR3 is TGTGCCAGCAGTTACGGCAGGACCAGAGGAAACACCATATATTTT. Its translation is CASSYGRTRGNTIYF.

The chain carries TRBV19 and TRBJ1-2; TRBD1 might be the D (6 bases). Per germline, CDR1 LNHDA and CDR2 SQIVND (reference sequence). V lost 7 bases, J lost 4 bases, and 25 bases lay in between. The length of the CDR3 is 17 residues. The CDR3 loop reads CASNRSPLGAPSYGYTF. The CDR3 region has the DNA TGTGCCAGTAACCGATCCCCGTTGGGGGCGCCGTCCTATGGCTACACCTTC.

The rearrangement joins TRBV7-2 to TRBJ2-7, with D hard to call. Trimming removed 4 bases from V and 0 bases from J, with 7 bases in between. The CDR3 is made up of 13 amino acids. Looked up from germline, CDR1 is SGHTA and CDR2 is FQGNSA. The CDR3 DNA is TGTGCCAGCAGCTACAGAATCTCCTACGAGCAGTACTTC. Amino acid sequence: CASSYRISYEQYF.

This clone turned up a few times. This chain links TRBV5-4 with TRBJ2-1; TRBD1 aligns across 7 bases. Germline CDR1 reads SGHNT; CDR2 reads YYREEE (reference sequence). The CDR3 length is 14 residues. V shed 2 bases, J shed 4 bases, and the junction held 3 bases outside the gene matches. The CDR3 nucleotides read TGTGCCAGCAGCTTAGGGGGCGCGTACAATGAGCAGTTCTTC. It translates to CASSLGGAYNEQFF.

On this clone: Other DNA sequences of this sample code for an identical CDR3. This chain uses TRBV18 with TRBJ2-2; D remains unclear. In germline, CDR1 is KGHSH, CDR2 LQKENI. Trimming pared 3 bases from V and 0 bases from J, leaving 5 bases between. The CDR3 consists of 14 residues. The CDR3 DNA sequence: TGTGCCAGCTCACCGGCGGCGAACACCGGGGAGCTGTTTTTT. It translates to CASSPAANTGELFF.

The chain combines TRBV6-5 with TRBJ1-3; no firm D call. The CDR3 runs 16 residues. The V end was cut by 0 bases, the J end by 0 bases, with 9 bases between. Germline CDR1 reads MNHEY; CDR2 reads SVGAGI. For the CDR3, the DNA is TGTGCCAGCAGTTACTCTTGGGAAAGCTCTGGAAACACCATATATTTT. It codes for CASSYSWESSGNTIYF.

V and J are TRBV28 and TRBJ2-2; D perhaps matches TRBD1 (5 bases). The germline CDR1 and CDR2 sequences are MDHEN and SYDVKM. The length of the CDR3 is 16 residues. The ends were cut back, 0 bases at V and 1 base at J, with 9 bases in the middle. This CDR3 reads CASSLWGRENTGELFF. DNA for the CDR3: TGTGCCAGCAGTTTATGGGGCAGGGAGAACACCGGGGAGCTGTTTTTT.

The J gene is TRBJ2-5, the V gene TRBV5-1; 8 nucleotides line up with TRBD2. Germline V gives CDR1 SGHRS, CDR2 YFSETQ. Trimming cost V 6 bases and J 4 bases; bases outside gene matches: 17. The CDR3 loop spans 17 amino acids. The CDR3 sequence: CASTKRSGSREGETQYF. The CDR3 coding sequence is TGCGCCAGCACCAAACGGAGCGGGAGCCGTGAGGGAGAGACCCAGTACTTC.